These 6 T cell receptor beta chains were sequenced from one sample in a study of cytomegalovirus exposure and HLA in healthy donors. PCR amplification relied on 60 Vbeta primers (plus 13 Jbeta primers). Some clones are missing from TCRdb's copy, which holds only in-frame ones; the method was immunoSEQ multiplex PCR. The profile covers 75,000 to 90,000 clones, with about 77% appearing a single time and 4% to 4.5% taken by the ten largest. The sample consisted of PBMCs. The origin of the receptors is a man between 60 and 70 years old in good health and CMV-seronegative.

Written as DNA, the CDR3 is TGTGCCTGGAGTGTACTGGGGCCAAACTCCTACAATGAGCAGTTCTTC. Translated, it gives CAWSVLGPNSYNEQFF. V is TRBV30 and J is TRBJ2-1, with D perhaps TRBD1 (5 bases). Germline CDR1 GTSNPN, CDR2 SVGIG (reference sequence). V was clipped by 0 bases and J by 0 bases, with 12 bases between them. The CDR3 totals 16 residues.

The V and J genes are TRBV5-5 and TRBJ2-7; 10 nucleotides match TRBD1. CDR1 is SGHKS, CDR2 YYEKEE, per germline (reference sequence). The V gene end was trimmed by 6 bases and the J gene end by 3 bases; junction bases not matched to a gene: 9. The CDR3 has 15 residues. CDR3 DNA: TGTGCCAGCACCCTACCCGGGACAGGGGTCTACGAGCAGTACTTC. The encoded protein is CASTLPGTGVYEQYF.

The chain has TRBV19 and TRBJ1-2; 7 positions agree with TRBD1. This CDR3 has 16 amino acids. V dropped 5 bases and J dropped 1; count of bases not matched to a gene: 10. Germline V gives CDR1 LNHDA, CDR2 SQIVND (reference sequence). The CDR3 region has the DNA TGTGCCAGTAGTTACGACAGGGTAGGTCTTAACTATGGCTACACCTTC. It yields the protein CASSYDRVGLNYGYTF.

The J gene is TRBJ1-5, the V gene TRBV6-5; a weak D match, TRBD1 (6 bases). Trimming removed 2 bases from V and 4 bases from J, with 9 bases in between. CDR3 size: 14 residues. Germline CDR1 reads MNHEY; CDR2 reads SVGAGI. The CDR3 is CASSYLGANQPQHF. For the CDR3, the DNA is TGTGCCAGCAGTTACCTGGGGGCAAATCAGCCCCAGCATTTT.

The chain couples TRBV6-4 to TRBJ2-1, with a weak D call TRBD1 (5 bases). This CDR3 contains 16 residues. Trimming shortened V by 3 bases and J by 0 bases, and 12 bases separated the two germline ends. Germline V lookup: CDR1 MRHNA, CDR2 SNTAGT. CDR3 nucleotide sequence: TGTGCCAGCAGTGATATGGGGCCCCACTCCTACAATGAGCAGTTCTTC. Translation: CASSDMGPHSYNEQFF.

The V call is TRBV7-3, the J call TRBJ2-3, with 7 bases aligning to TRBD1. V trimming: 5 bases; J trimming: 0 bases; junction bases outside the gene matches: 8. This CDR3 is built from 16 residues. CDR1 is SGHTA, CDR2 FQGTGA, per germline. The CDR3 spells CASSTHRGPSTDTQYF. The CDR3 nucleotides are TGTGCCAGCAGCACTCACAGGGGCCCTAGCACAGATACGCAGTATTTT.